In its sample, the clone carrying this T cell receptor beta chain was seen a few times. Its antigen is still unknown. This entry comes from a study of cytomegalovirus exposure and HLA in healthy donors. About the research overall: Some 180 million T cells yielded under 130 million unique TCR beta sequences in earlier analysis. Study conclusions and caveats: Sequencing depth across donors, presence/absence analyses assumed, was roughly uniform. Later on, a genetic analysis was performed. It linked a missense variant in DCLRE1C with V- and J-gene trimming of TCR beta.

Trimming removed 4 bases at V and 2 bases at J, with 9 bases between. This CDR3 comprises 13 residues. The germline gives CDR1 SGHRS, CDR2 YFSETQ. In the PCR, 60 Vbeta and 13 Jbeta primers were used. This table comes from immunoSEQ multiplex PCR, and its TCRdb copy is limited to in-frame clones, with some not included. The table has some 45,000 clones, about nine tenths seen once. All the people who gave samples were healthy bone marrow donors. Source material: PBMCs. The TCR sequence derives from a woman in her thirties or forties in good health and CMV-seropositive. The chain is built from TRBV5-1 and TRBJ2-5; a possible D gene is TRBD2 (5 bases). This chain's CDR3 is CASSSREQETQYF. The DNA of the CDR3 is TGCGCCAGCAGCAGCCGGGAACAAGAGACCCAGTACTTC. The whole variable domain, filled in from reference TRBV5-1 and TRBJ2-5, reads KAGVTQTPRYLIKTRGQQVTLSCSPISGHRSVSWYQQTPGQGLQFLFEYFSETQRNKGNFPGRFSGRQFSNSRSEMNVSTLELGDSALYLCASSSREQETQYFGPGTRLLVL.